This T cell receptor (beta chain) comes out of a study of graft-versus-host responses after intestinal transplantation. As concerns this clone: Its cognate antigen is unknown.

Germline CDR1 is SGDLS and CDR2 is YYNGEE. Between the trimmed V and J ends, which lost 4 bases and 7 bases, there was a span of 21 bases. The CDR3 spans 17 residues. Some clones are missing from TCRdb's copy, which holds only in-frame ones; the method was immunoSEQ multiplex PCR. The data contain about 150,000 clones, about 90% of them singletons. The source was unstimulated CD4+ T cells sorted from spleen or lymph node cells, collected before intestinal transplant. The chain carries TRBV9 and TRBJ1-6, with D possibly TRBD1 on 6 matching bases. This TCR derives from a human donor who received an intestinal transplant. CDR3 region: CASSPYLEHRVNSPLHF. Here the CDR3 DNA reads TGTGCCAGCAGCCCTTACTTAGAGCACAGGGTGAATTCACCCCTCCACTTT.